A single sample is the source of the 29 T cell receptor beta chains below, sequenced in a study of CD8+ T cells in alopecia areata (dated by TCRdb to between 2018 and 2020). Libraries were constructed by the immunoSEQ multiplex PCR assay. To provide template for TCR sequencing, every sample had RNA extracted and reverse transcribed into cDNA. TCRdb provides this immuneACCESS table in a form limited to in-frame rearrangements. Some clones are lacking; in checked studies, under half of them reflect an unresolved V gene, and why the rest are absent is not known. The sample table holds about 88,000 clones, of which 40% to 50% were seen once. More than 15% of the sample is in the top ten clones. The meaning of the sample's time point label: around 22 weeks on oral tofacitinib. In light of the paper, this sample's treatment or condition label describes: oral pan-JAK inhibitor, 5-10 mg twice daily. Material: CD8+ T cells sorted from blood, obtained at week 24, from a patient treated with tofacitinib. The receptors shown here come from a human donor with alopecia areata.

This clone was seen a few times. The V and J genes are TRBV29-1 and TRBJ1-2; D is undetermined. V was pared by 4 bases and J by 3 bases, with 15 bases between. CDR3 length: 14 amino acids. Germline V gene lookup returns CDR1 SQVTM and CDR2 ANQGSEA. CDR3 DNA: TGCAGCGTTGCCCCTAAATCAGAGCACTATGGCTACACCTTC. The encoded protein is CSVAPKSEHYGYTF. The whole variable domain, remainder taken from reference TRBV29-1 and TRBJ1-2, is SAVISQKPSRDICQRGTSLTIQCQVDSQVTMMFWYRQQPGQSLTLIATANQGSEATYESGFVIDKFPISRPNLTFSTLTVSNMSPEDSSIYLCSVAPKSEHYGYTFGSGTRLTVV.

The J gene is TRBJ2-7, the V gene TRBV7-8; D is perhaps TRBD1 (5 bases). Germline V gene sequence: CDR1 SGHVS, CDR2 FQNEAQ. V was trimmed by 2 bases and J by 6 bases, leaving 17 bases between them. CDR3 length: 15 residues. The CDR3, as DNA: TGTGCCAGCAGCTTACAGTTGACATGGGGCACCGAGCAGTACTTC. Its translation is CASSLQLTWGTEQYF.

This clone has a handful of counts. The chain couples TRBV29-1 to TRBJ2-1; 13 nucleotides match TRBD2. CDR1 SQVTM and CDR2 ANQGSEA come from the germline V gene. Trimming took 6 bases from V and 5 from J; bases not matched to a gene: 4. CDR3 length: 14 residues. DNA for the CDR3: TGCAGCGTAGAGGGACTAGCGGGACACAATGAGCAGTTCTTC. It specifies CSVEGLAGHNEQFF.

The V and J genes are TRBV7-6 and TRBJ2-7; TRBD1 agrees at 7 bases. After removal of 0 bases from V and 1 base from J, the junction contained 0 bases not matched to a gene. Germline V gene sequence: CDR1 SGHVS, CDR2 FNYEAQ. CDR3 length: 14 residues. The CDR3 nucleotides are TGTGCCAGCAGCTTAGCCAGGGGGTCCTACGAGCAGTACTTC. This sequence encodes CASSLARGSYEQYF. The full variable domain, in which reference TRBV7-6 and TRBJ2-7 provide the parts outside the CDR3, is GAGVSQSPRYKVTKRGQDVALRCDPISGHVSLYWYRQALGQGPEFLTYFNYEAQQDKSGLPNDRFSAERPEGSISTLTIQRTEQRDSAMYRCASSLARGSYEQYFGPGTRLTVT.

The chain employs TRBV14 and TRBJ2-7, with D hard to call. Germline values: CDR1 SGHDN, CDR2 FVKESK. The CDR3 totals 11 residues. V was pared by 5 bases and J by 3 bases, with 5 bases between. The DNA of the CDR3 is TGTGCCAGCAGCAGCCTCTACGAGCAGTACTTC. Translated, it gives CASSSLYEQYF.

CDR3 sequence (DNA): TGTGCCAGCTTAGGACAGGGGGCAAGAGAGACCCAGTACTTC. Its protein product is CASLGQGARETQYF. The chain is built from TRBV6-5 and TRBJ2-5; TRBD1 matches at 11 bases. The ends lost 8 bases at V and 4 bases at J; junction bases unmatched: 6. The CDR3 is 14 amino acids. Germline V lookup: CDR1 MNHEY, CDR2 SVGAGI.

The sample holds a few counts of this clone. This chain connects TRBV9 to TRBJ2-7; 8 nucleotides line up with TRBD2. Germline assignment: CDR1 SGDLS and CDR2 YYNGEE. Germline trimming cut 2 bases from V and 5 bases from J; bases unmatched to any gene: 9. The CDR3 sequence is 15 residues long. The CDR3 bases are TGTGCCAGCAGCGTCTTCGGGAGGGCCCCTGACGAGCAGTACTTC. Residues: CASSVFGRAPDEQYF. Based on the CDR3 plus reference TRBV9 and TRBJ2-7, the full variable domain is DSGVTQTPKHLITATGQRVTLRCSPRSGDLSVYWYQQSLDQGLQFLIQYYNGEERAKGNILERFSAQQFPDLHSELNLSSLELGDSALYFCASSVFGRAPDEQYFGPGTRLTVT.

The rearrangement joins TRBV6-5 to TRBJ2-3; the D gene is possibly TRBD2 (6 bases). Trimming pared 2 bases from V and 2 bases from J, leaving 8 bases between. The CDR3 length is 14 residues. Germline loops: CDR1 MNHEY, CDR2 SVGAGI. The CDR3 is CASSYRENTDTQYF. CDR3 bases: TGTGCCAGCAGTTACCGGGAGAACACAGATACGCAGTATTTT.

The J gene is TRBJ2-7, the V gene TRBV28, with D perhaps TRBD2 (5 bases). Trimming cost V 7 bases and J 0 bases, with 13 bases left between them. The germline CDR1 and CDR2 sequences are MDHEN and SYDVKM. The CDR3 covers 14 residues. The CDR3: CASTVSRGSYEQYF. In DNA form, the CDR3 reads TGTGCCAGCACCGTGTCCCGGGGCTCCTACGAGCAGTACTTC.

The rearrangement joins TRBV5-4 to TRBJ1-1; D may be TRBD1 (6 bases). This CDR3 has 17 residues. V lost 2 bases to trimming and J lost 1 base, with 18 bases between them. Germline V CDR1 and CDR2: SGHNT, YYREEE (reference sequence). For the CDR3, the DNA is TGTGCCAGCAGCTTAGGCAGGGGCGGTCCCAAGAACACTGAAGCTTTCTTT. Protein product: CASSLGRGGPKNTEAFF.

This clone was seen a few times. V and J are TRBV2 and TRBJ1-4; D not certain. Trimming removed 3 bases from V and 7 bases from J, with 3 bases in between. Germline V CDR1 and CDR2: SNHLY, FYNNEI. The CDR3 is made up of 11 amino acids. CDR3 sequence (DNA): TGTGCCAGCAGTGAGCTTGAAAAACTGTTTTTT. This gives the protein CASSELEKLFF.

The CDR3 region is CSVEPRGGYEQYF. The CDR3 DNA reads as TGCAGCGTTGAACCCAGGGGAGGGTACGAGCAGTACTTC. This sequence joins TRBV29-1 and TRBJ2-7, with D perhaps TRBD2 (7 bases). There are 13 residues in the CDR3. CDR1 is SQVTM, CDR2 ANQGSEA, per germline. V was trimmed by 2 bases and J by 4 bases, leaving 12 bases between them.

The chain couples TRBV10-3 to TRBJ2-1; 8 positions agree with TRBD2. V was pared by 4 bases and J by 3 bases, with 2 bases of the junction left unmatched. This CDR3 is 14 amino acids long. Germline V gene sequence: CDR1 ENHRY, CDR2 SYGVKD. In DNA, the CDR3 is TGTGCCATCAGTGGGCTAGCGGGCTACAATGAGCAGTTCTTC. Translation: CAISGLAGYNEQFF.

The chain couples TRBV11-2 to TRBJ2-3, with 10 bases fitting TRBD2. After removal of 0 bases from V and 10 bases from J, the junction contained 7 bases not matched to a gene. This CDR3 is 15 amino acids long. CDR1 and CDR2 (germline): SGHAT, FQNNGV. Here the CDR3 DNA reads TGTGCCAGCAGCTTAGAGGGCCTAGCGGGAGTTCCGCAGTATTTT. The encoded protein is CASSLEGLAGVPQYF.

This chain's CDR3 is CASSLVEAIHEQYF. DNA for the CDR3: TGTGCCAGCAGCTTAGTCGAAGCGATCCACGAGCAGTACTTC. The chain combines TRBV7-8 with TRBJ2-7; D is unclear. The CDR3 runs 14 residues. Trimming took 1 base from V and 5 from J, leaving 12 bases between them. Germline-derived CDR1 and CDR2 are SGHVS and FQNEAQ.

This clone was seen only a few times. The rearrangement uses TRBV25-1 and TRBJ2-5, with D uncertain. Germline CDR1 reads MGHDK; CDR2 reads SYGVNS. Trimming cost V 8 bases and J 8 bases, with 12 bases left between them. This CDR3 is built from 11 residues. The CDR3 reads CASRTGRTQYF. DNA of the CDR3: TGTGCCAGCCGGACGGGCCGCACCCAGTACTTC.

This rearrangement joins TRBV27 to TRBJ2-7; 10 nucleotides agree with TRBD2. Germline trimming cut 3 bases from V and 0 bases from J; bases unmatched to any gene: 2. The germline gives CDR1 MNHEY, CDR2 SMNVEV (reference sequence). The CDR3 spans 15 residues. CDR3 bases: TGTGCCAGCAGTTTTAGCGGGAGGAGCTCCTACGAGCAGTACTTC. It specifies CASSFSGRSSYEQYF.

The table lists this clone with a few counts. The chain recombines TRBV4-3 with TRBJ2-1; maybe TRBD2 (7 bases). Trimming removed 0 bases at V and 6 bases at J, with 12 bases between. CDR3 length equals 15 residues. Germline loops: CDR1 LGHNA, CDR2 YSLEER. This CDR3 is CASSQDRGAANEQFF. DNA for the CDR3: TGCGCCAGCAGCCAAGATCGGGGGGCGGCCAATGAGCAGTTCTTC.

The rearrangement uses TRBV5-1 and TRBJ2-5; 10 bases match TRBD2. The CDR3 covers 16 residues. Germline V CDR1 and CDR2: SGHRS, YFSETQ. The J segment lost 2 bases and the V segment lost 4 bases, leaving 8 bases of the junction unmatched. The CDR3 DNA sequence: TGCGCCAGCAGCGCCGTTCCTAGCGGGAGACAAGAGACCCAGTACTTC. Amino acids: CASSAVPSGRQETQYF.

This chain joins TRBV6-5 and TRBJ1-2; D is possibly TRBD1 (5 bases). CDR1 and CDR2 (germline): MNHEY, SVGAGI. V lost 2 bases to trimming and J lost 5 bases, with 9 bases between them. This CDR3 spans 13 amino acids. Here the CDR3 reads CASSYGSGYGYTF. The DNA for the CDR3 is TGTGCCAGCAGTTACGGTTCAGGGTATGGCTACACCTTC.

This clone was seen a handful of times. This chain connects TRBV14 to TRBJ2-2; 13 bases match TRBD2. This CDR3 region has 17 residues. The V gene's germline CDR1 is SGHDN and CDR2 FVKESK. J was trimmed by 2 bases and V by 6 bases; bases with no gene match: 6. The CDR3 sequence is CASSFGTSGINTGELFF. Here the CDR3 DNA reads TGTGCCAGCAGTTTCGGGACTAGCGGGATTAACACCGGGGAGCTGTTTTTT.

This clone was seen only a few times. J is TRBJ2-1 and V is TRBV20-1; D unclear. The CDR3 is made up of 11 amino acids. The V and J ends lost 2 bases and 15 bases respectively, with 14 bases between them. CDR1 and CDR2 from the germline V gene are DFQATT and SNEGSKA (reference sequence). The CDR3 bases are TGCAGTGCTAGATCCCAGATAGGGTGGTTCTTC. Encoded protein: CSARSQIGWFF.

This clone was counted only a few times. This chain connects TRBV30 to TRBJ2-7, with D perhaps TRBD1 (6 bases). The CDR3 sequence is 14 residues long. Trimming pared 5 bases from V and 4 bases from J, leaving 18 bases between. Germline V gene data show CDR1 as GTSNPN and CDR2 as SVGIG (reference sequence). CDR3 DNA: TGTGCCTGGGTGGCCGGGACATCAGTTTACGAGCAGTACTTC. This codes for CAWVAGTSVYEQYF. Together with reference TRBV30 and TRBJ2-7, the CDR3 gives the full variable domain: SQTIHQWPATLVQPVGSPLSLECTVEGTSNPNLYWYRQAAGRGLQLLFYSVGIGQISSEVPQNLSASRPQDRQFILSSKKLLLSDSGFYLCAWVAGTSVYEQYFGPGTRLTVT.

V is TRBV7-9 and J is TRBJ2-2; D uncertain. V was pared by 7 bases and J by 7 bases, with 7 bases between. The CDR3 has 11 residues. Germline V gene lookup returns CDR1 SEHNR and CDR2 FQNEAQ (reference sequence). CDR3 sequence: CASTLGGELFF. The CDR3 nucleotides are TGTGCCAGCACCCTAGGCGGGGAGCTGTTTTTT.

V is TRBV4-1 and J is TRBJ2-7; D may correspond to TRBD1 or TRBD2 (5 bases each). Germline CDR1 MGHRA, CDR2 YSYEKL. V was shortened by 0 bases and J by 3 bases, with 15 bases between the two germline ends. CDR3 length equals 16 residues. The CDR3 loop reads CASSQDTLGRSYEQYF. CDR3 in DNA: TGCGCCAGCAGCCAAGATACCCTGGGACGGAGCTACGAGCAGTACTTC.

The chain recombines TRBV29-1 with TRBJ1-2; D not resolved. Trimming left V 6 bases short and J 1 base short, with 12 bases between. There are 13 residues in the CDR3. Germline values: CDR1 SQVTM, CDR2 ANQGSEA. The DNA of the CDR3 is TGCAGCGTGGAATCAGAACTTAACTATGGCTACACCTTC. Encoded protein: CSVESELNYGYTF.

The V call is TRBV27, the J call TRBJ1-1; D remains unclear. The ends were cut back, 4 bases at V and 7 bases at J, with 16 bases in the middle. The CDR3 runs to 14 residues. Germline CDR1 reads MNHEY; CDR2 reads SMNVEV (reference sequence). CDR3 protein: CASSSQWVRSEAFF. DNA of the CDR3: TGTGCCAGCAGTTCCCAATGGGTTAGGAGTGAAGCTTTCTTT.

This clone was observed a handful of times. V is TRBV4-1 and J is TRBJ1-2, with 7 bases that match TRBD1. V lost 3 bases and J lost 8; bases outside the gene matches: 3. Germline CDR1 is MGHRA and CDR2 is YSYEKL. The CDR3 consists of 12 residues. CDR3: CASSHGTVGYTF. In DNA form, the CDR3 reads TGCGCCAGCAGCCACGGGACAGTAGGCTACACCTTC.

This clone came up a few times. The rearrangement uses TRBV4-1 and TRBJ2-7; the D gene is possibly TRBD2 (6 bases). The CDR3 consists of 13 residues. Trimming took off 2 bases at V and 6 bases at J, with 11 bases between the two ends. Germline CDR1 is MGHRA and CDR2 is YSYEKL. DNA for the CDR3: TGCGCCAGCAGCCAATTTGTGGGGGGCGAGCAGTACTTC. Amino acids: CASSQFVGGEQYF.